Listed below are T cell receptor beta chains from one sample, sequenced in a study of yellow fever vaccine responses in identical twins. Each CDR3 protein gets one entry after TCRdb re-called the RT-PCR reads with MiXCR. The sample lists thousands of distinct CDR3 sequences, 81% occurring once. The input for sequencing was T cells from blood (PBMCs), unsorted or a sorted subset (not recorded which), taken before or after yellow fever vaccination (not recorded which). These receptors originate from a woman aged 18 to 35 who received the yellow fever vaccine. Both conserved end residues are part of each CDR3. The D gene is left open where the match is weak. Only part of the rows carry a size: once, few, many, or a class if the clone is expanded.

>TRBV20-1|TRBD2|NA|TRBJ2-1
CSARDLAGGPSSYNEQFF
TGCAGTGCTAGAGATCTAGCGGGGGGACCTAGCTCCTACAATGAGCAGTTCTTC
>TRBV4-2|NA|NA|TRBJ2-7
CASSQDPAGKAYEQYF
TGTGCCAGCAGCCAAGATCCAGCGGGTAAAGCCTACGAGCAGTACTTC
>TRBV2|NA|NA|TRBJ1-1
CASSVQVNTEAFF
TGTGCCAGCAGTGTGCAGGTGAACACTGAAGCTTTCTTT
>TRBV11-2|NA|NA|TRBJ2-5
CATRRTETQYF
TGTGCCACCCGACGGACCGAGACCCAGTACTTC
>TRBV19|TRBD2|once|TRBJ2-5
CASSNGLAETQYF
TGTGCCAGTAGTAATGGACTAGCTGAGACCCAGTACTTC
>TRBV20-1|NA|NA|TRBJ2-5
CSARDPRGFQETQYF
TGCAGTGCTAGAGACCCCCGGGGGTTCCAAGAGACCCAGTACTTC
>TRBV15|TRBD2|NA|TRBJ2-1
CATSRDSLGLALYNEQFF
TGTGCCACCAGCAGAGATAGCCTCGGACTAGCTCTTTACAATGAGCAGTTCTTC
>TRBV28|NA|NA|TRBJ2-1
CASSSGEAGDYNEQFF
TGTGCCAGCAGTTCGGGAGAAGCAGGGGACTACAATGAGCAGTTCTTC
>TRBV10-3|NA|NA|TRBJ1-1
CGSGNYTEAFF
TGTGGGTCAGGTAATTACACTGAAGCTTTCTTT
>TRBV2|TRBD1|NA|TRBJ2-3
CASSEALEQGSSTDTQYF
TGTGCCAGCAGTGAAGCTTTAGAACAGGGGTCTAGCACAGATACGCAGTATTTT
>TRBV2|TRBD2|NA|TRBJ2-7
CASRDDGLAGVYEQYF
TGTGCCAGCAGAGACGACGGACTAGCGGGAGTCTACGAGCAGTACTTC
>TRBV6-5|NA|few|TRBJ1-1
CASSSTGLGAFF
TGTGCCAGCAGTTCGACAGGCCTCGGGGCTTTCTTT
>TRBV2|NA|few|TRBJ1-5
CASSGPGNNQPQHF
TGTGCCAGCAGTGGACCAGGGAACAATCAGCCCCAGCATTTT
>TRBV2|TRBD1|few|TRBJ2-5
CASRPRRGTGRETQYF
TGTGCCAGCAGACCCCGACGCGGGACAGGGAGGGAGACCCAGTACTTC
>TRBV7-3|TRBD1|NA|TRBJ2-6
CASSLRQGAAGANVLTF
TGTGCCAGCAGCCTAAGACAGGGGGCAGCTGGGGCCAACGTCCTGACTTTC
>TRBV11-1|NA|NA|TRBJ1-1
CASSRGNTEAFF
TGTGCCAGCAGTCGGGGGAACACTGAAGCTTTCTTT
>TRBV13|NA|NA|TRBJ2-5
CAIRLVQETQYF
TGTGCCATCCGACTAGTTCAAGAGACCCAGTACTTC
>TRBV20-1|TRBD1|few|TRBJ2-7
CSASGTGFYEQYF
TGCAGTGCTAGCGGGACAGGATTCTACGAGCAGTACTTC
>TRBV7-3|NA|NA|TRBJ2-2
CASSLSSNSGELFF
TGTGCCAGCAGCTTAAGTTCGAATTCCGGGGAGCTGTTTTTT
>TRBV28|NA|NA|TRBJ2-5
CASCRSETQYF
TGTGCCAGCTGTCGGTCGGAGACCCAGTACTTC
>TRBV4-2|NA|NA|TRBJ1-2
CASSQDRRPLGGYTF
TGTGCCAGCAGCCAAGATAGGCGGCCCCTGGGAGGCTACACCTTC
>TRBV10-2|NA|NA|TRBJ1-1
CASSDYSYTEAFF
TGCGCCAGCAGTGATTACAGTTACACTGAAGCTTTCTTT
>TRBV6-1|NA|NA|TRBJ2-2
CASTDKDTGELFF
TGTGCCAGCACGGACAAGGACACCGGGGAGCTGTTTTTT
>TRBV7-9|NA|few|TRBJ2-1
CASSLWGPNEQFF
TGTGCCAGCAGCTTATGGGGGCCCAATGAGCAGTTCTTC
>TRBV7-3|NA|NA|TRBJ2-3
CASSLTDLGTQYF
TGTGCCAGCAGCTTAACGGACTTGGGTACGCAGTATTTT
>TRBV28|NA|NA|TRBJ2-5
CASSLWTTQETQYF
TGTGCCAGCAGTTTATGGACTACACAAGAGACCCAGTACTTC
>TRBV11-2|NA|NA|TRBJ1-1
CASSLEGLGAPFF
TGTGCCAGCAGCTTAGAGGGCCTAGGGGCTCCATTCTTT
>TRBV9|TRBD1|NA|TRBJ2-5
CASSQNPGQGQETQYF
TGTGCCAGCAGCCAGAACCCGGGACAGGGCCAAGAGACCCAGTACTTC
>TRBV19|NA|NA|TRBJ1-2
CASSLRAAIANYGYTF
TGTGCCAGTAGCTTGCGGGCAGCCATCGCCAACTATGGCTACACCTTC
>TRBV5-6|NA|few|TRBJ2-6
CASSLRQYRSGANVLTF
TGTGCCAGCAGCTTGAGGCAGTATCGCTCTGGGGCCAACGTCCTGACTTTC
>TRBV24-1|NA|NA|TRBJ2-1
CATGSYNEQFF
TGTGCAACAGGCTCCTACAATGAGCAGTTCTTC
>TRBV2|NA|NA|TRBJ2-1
CASSPTKKEQFF
TGTGCCAGCAGCCCCACAAAGAAGGAGCAGTTCTTC
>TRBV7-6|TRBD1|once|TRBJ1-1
CASRLPGTGAGTEAFF
TGTGCCAGCAGACTACCGGGGACAGGGGCAGGCACTGAAGCTTTCTTT
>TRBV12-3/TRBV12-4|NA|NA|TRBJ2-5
CASSLLSQETQYF
TGTGCCAGCAGTTTACTCAGTCAAGAGACCCAGTACTTC
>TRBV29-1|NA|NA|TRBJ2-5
CSVGGEQTQYF
TGCAGCGTTGGCGGGGAGCAGACCCAGTACTTC
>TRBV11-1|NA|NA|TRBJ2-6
CASSLGSGEGGANVLTF
TGTGCCAGCAGCTTGGGATCGGGAGAAGGTGGGGCCAACGTCCTGACTTTC
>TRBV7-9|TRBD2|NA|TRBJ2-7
CASSPGTSGYEQYF
TGTGCCAGCAGCCCCGGGACTAGCGGGTACGAGCAGTACTTC
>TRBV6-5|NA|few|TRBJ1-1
CASSLRGSNTEAFF
TGTGCCAGCAGTTTGCGGGGCTCGAACACTGAAGCTTTCTTT
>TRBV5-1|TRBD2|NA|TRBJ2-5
CASTTSGTRTQYF
TGCGCCAGCACGACCTCTGGGACTAGGACCCAGTACTTC
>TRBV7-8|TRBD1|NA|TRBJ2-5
CASSLRQGTGETQYF
TGTGCCAGCAGCCTACGACAGGGAACTGGAGAGACCCAGTACTTC
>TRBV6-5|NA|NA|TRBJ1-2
CASSYSRRRGYTF
TGTGCCAGCAGTTACTCCAGGCGTAGAGGCTACACCTTC
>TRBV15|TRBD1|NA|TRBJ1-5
CATSVTGTGLSNQPQHF
TGTGCCACCAGCGTCACCGGGACAGGCTTGAGCAATCAGCCCCAGCATTTT
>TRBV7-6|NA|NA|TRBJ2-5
CASSLGGTQYF
TGTGCCAGCAGCTTAGGCGGGACCCAGTACTTC
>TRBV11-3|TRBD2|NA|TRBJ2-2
CASSSFSGRFTGELFF
TGTGCCAGCAGCTCATTTAGCGGGAGGTTCACCGGGGAGCTGTTTTTT
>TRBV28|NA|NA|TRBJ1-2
CASSLFRGYYGYTF
TGTGCCAGCAGTTTATTTCGAGGTTACTATGGCTACACCTTC
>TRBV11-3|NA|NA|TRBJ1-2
CASSLTTEYGYTF
TGTGCCAGCAGCTTAACGACTGAATATGGCTACACCTTC
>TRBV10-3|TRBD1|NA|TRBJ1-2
CAISENKMTGTGYGYTF
TGTGCCATCAGTGAAAACAAGATGACAGGGACAGGCTATGGCTACACCTTC
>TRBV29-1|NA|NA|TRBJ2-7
CSVSQGIYEQYF
TGCAGCGTCTCCCAGGGTATCTACGAGCAGTACTTC
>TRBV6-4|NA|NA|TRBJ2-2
CASSDGQNTGELFF
TGTGCCAGCAGTGACGGGCAGAACACCGGGGAGCTGTTTTTT
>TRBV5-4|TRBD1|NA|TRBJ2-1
CASSSQGTNEQFF
TGTGCCAGCAGCTCACAGGGGACCAATGAGCAGTTCTTC
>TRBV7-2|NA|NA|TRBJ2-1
CASSLDWSREQFF
TGTGCCAGCAGTTTGGACTGGTCCAGGGAGCAGTTCTTC